Described below is a single T cell receptor beta chain sequence and its context. Its antigen is unidentified. Profiled with immunoSEQ multiplex PCR; TCRdb holds only in-frame clones, not every one. The sample includes under 130,000 clones, 89% of them seen just once. Germline V gene lookup returns CDR1 SNHLY and CDR2 FYNNEI. CDR3 length: 15 residues. V was trimmed by 10 bases and J by 0 bases, leaving 16 bases between them. Both about-4-week and about-12-week second-dose recipients were combined. This specimen belongs to a study of T cell responses to AZD1222 COVID-19 vaccine. Study-level points and caveats: The study found vaccine-associated CD4 TCRs spanning spike, dominant at 160-218 and 743-854. Increased Spike-specific TCR breadth and depth were observed after two AZD1222 doses. Samples come after the peak T cell response, not at day 14.

Material: peripheral blood, obtained 28 days after the second AZD1222 dose. This sequence was found in an adult who received the AZD1222 COVID-19 vaccine. The chain joins TRBV2 to TRBJ1-3, with D maybe TRBD1 (6 bases). The CDR3 DNA is TGTGCCACCGAGGGGGTAGTGAGCTCTGGAAACACCATATATTTT. Encoded protein: CATEGVVSSGNTIYF.